The T cell receptor (beta chain) under discussion was sequenced for a study of shared clonotypes between healthy human individuals. Study as a whole: Each donor contributed plates that comprised three CD4 naive, three CD4 memory, two CD8 naive and one CD8 memory. Findings and limits, study-wide: Generation probabilities of non-shared clonotypes were lower (relative to those shared by all four donors). Estimated richness values were generally larger in naive subsets than in memory subsets.

Sequencing used immunoSEQ multiplex PCR; TCRdb keeps in-frame clones, though not all of them. The table lists more than 600,000 clones, 92% of them singletons. CD45RO-negative, CCR7-selected cells formed the naive CD8 fraction, which excluded terminally differentiated effector memory CD45RA+ cells. Only Caucasian adults living in Nashville, Tennessee made up the donor group. This CDR3 contains 16 residues. V gave up 3 bases and J gave up 2 bases; unmatched junction bases: 4. The germline gives CDR1 LNHDA, CDR2 SQIVND (reference sequence). Concerning this clone itself: Antigen unknown.

The sample taken for sequencing was naive CD8+ T cells sorted from blood. The TCR sequence derives from a young man in good health. The chain has TRBV19 and TRBJ2-5; TRBD2 matches at 12 bases. The CDR3 spells CASSILGLAGQETQYF. The CDR3 DNA reads as TGTGCCAGTAGTATCCTCGGACTAGCGGGACAAGAGACCCAGTACTTC.